This T cell receptor (beta chain) was captured in a study of T cells after yellow fever vaccination. Study-level findings and limits: Post-booster samples contained most primary-vaccination clones (approximately 95% CD4, roughly 88% CD8).

CDR1 is MGHRA and CDR2 is YSYEKL in the germline V gene. The CDR3 runs to 15 residues. V shed 6 bases and J 8 bases; nucleotides not matched to a gene: 6. This clonotype was seen only a few times. The antigen remains unidentified. The study made its TCR cDNA through 5'RACE template switching. That step introduced a universal primer site along with UMIs. TCRdb independently ran MiXCR on the 5' RACE reads; one entry per CDR3 protein. The table shows 400,000 to 450,000 distinct CDR3 sequences, with around a sixth occurring only once. The specimen was PBMCs, collected before the yellow fever booster vaccination. V usage is TRBV4-1 and J usage is TRBJ2-1, with 14 positions matching TRBD2. This clonotype was sampled from a man aged 18 to 30 who received the YFV17D yellow fever vaccine. CDR3 nucleotide sequence: TGCGCCAGCAGGGCCGGGACTAGCGGGGGTGATGAGCAGTTCTTC. It codes for CASRAGTSGGDEQFF.